These 32 T cell receptor beta chains were all obtained from the same sample, sequenced in a study of shared clonotypes between healthy human individuals. TCRdb's table, derived via immunoSEQ multiplex PCR, lists solely in-frame clones and lacks some. The repertoire includes roughly 700,000 clones, 74% of them detected once, and 1.5% to 2% sits in the top ten. The sample consisted of memory CD4+ T cells sorted from blood. Documented subset: CD45RA-negative fraction. The receptors stem from a woman aged 30 to 39 in good health.

This clone was counted many times. The chain is built from TRBV7-2 and TRBJ1-5; D remains unclear. Per germline, CDR1 SGHTA and CDR2 FQGNSA. The CDR3 runs 15 residues. V was pared by 2 bases and J by 0 bases, with 8 bases between. This CDR3 reads CASSLIGYSNQPQHF. The DNA of the CDR3 is TGTGCCAGCAGCTTAATAGGGTATAGCAATCAGCCCCAGCATTTT.

The chain links TRBV11-2 to TRBJ2-5; TRBD2 agrees at 7 bases. Looked up from germline, CDR1 is SGHAT and CDR2 is FQNNGV. The CDR3 has 15 amino acids. The junction had 11 bases not matched to a gene; V was cut back by 5 bases and J by 5 bases. CDR3: CASSAIGGSRETQYF. CDR3 DNA sequence: TGTGCCAGCAGCGCCATCGGCGGGAGTCGCGAGACCCAGTACTTC.

This clone was observed once. The chain recombines TRBV5-4 with TRBJ2-5; 13 bases are a match to TRBD2. Germline V gene lookup returns CDR1 SGHNT and CDR2 YYREEE (reference sequence). This CDR3 is built from 16 residues. Trimming took 0 bases from V and 5 from J; bases not matched to a gene: 4. The CDR3 here is CASSLGTSGSRETQYF. For the CDR3, the DNA is TGTGCCAGCAGCTTGGGGACTAGCGGGAGTAGGGAGACCCAGTACTTC.

V usage is TRBV7-2 and J usage is TRBJ1-3; D is unclear. The CDR3 extends over 14 amino acids. CDR1 is SGHTA and CDR2 is FQGNSA in the germline V gene. The ends were cut back, 1 base at V and 2 bases at J, with 6 bases in the middle. As DNA, the CDR3 is TGTGCCAGCAGCTTAGGAGGGCCTGGAAACACCATATATTTT. Translating it yields CASSLGGPGNTIYF. Based on the CDR3 plus reference TRBV7-2 and TRBJ1-3, the full variable domain is GAGVSQSPSNKVTEKGKDVELRCDPISGHTALYWYRQSLGQGLEFLIYFQGNSAPDKSGLPSDRFSAERTGGSVSTLTIQRTQQEDSAVYLCASSLGGPGNTIYFGEGSWLTVV.

V usage is TRBV21-1 and J usage is TRBJ2-3. TRBV21-1 is annotated as a pseudogene. The CDR3 covers 18 residues. The CDR3 region has the DNA TGTGCCAGCAGCAGGAAGGCTGGCCGACGGTCTCGCACAGATACGCAGTATTTT. The encoded protein is CASSRKAGRRSRTDTQYF.

The V gene is TRBV7-2, the J gene TRBJ2-2, with D possibly TRBD1 on 5 matching bases. Germline V gene data show CDR1 as SGHTA and CDR2 as FQGNSA. Trimming pared 1 base from V and 3 bases from J, leaving 6 bases between. CDR3 length equals 14 residues. This chain's CDR3 is CASSLEGHTGELFF. In DNA, the CDR3 is TGTGCCAGCAGCTTAGAGGGGCACACCGGGGAGCTGTTTTTT.

This chain links TRBV5-1 with TRBJ2-7; unclear D gene. V lost 0 bases to trimming and J lost 1 base, with 11 bases between them. The CDR3 has 15 residues. Germline CDR1 and CDR2: SGHRS and YFSETQ. CDR3 sequence: CASSLAPDPSYEQYF. As DNA, the CDR3 is TGCGCCAGCAGCTTGGCCCCAGACCCGTCCTACGAGCAGTACTTC. The entire variable domain, with the rest obtained from reference TRBV5-1 and TRBJ2-7, is as follows: KAGVTQTPRYLIKTRGQQVTLSCSPISGHRSVSWYQQTPGQGLQFLFEYFSETQRNKGNFPGRFSGRQFSNSRSEMNVSTLELGDSALYLCASSLAPDPSYEQYFGPGTRLTVT.

The chain links TRBV30 to TRBJ1-4; TRBD1 might be the D (6 bases). V shed 3 bases and J shed 3 bases, with 14 bases lying between them. The V gene's germline CDR1 is GTSNPN and CDR2 SVGIG (reference sequence). This CDR3 comprises 15 residues. The CDR3 DNA reads as TGTGCCTGGAGGAAAACAGGGTTAGCTAATGAAAAACTGTTTTTT. Its protein is CAWRKTGLANEKLFF.

This rearrangement joins TRBV11-2 to TRBJ2-1; 7 bases align to TRBD2. J lost 7 bases, V lost 7 bases, and 4 bases had no gene match. The CDR3 loop spans 12 amino acids. Germline CDR1 SGHAT, CDR2 FQNNGV. This CDR3 is CASNTGGNEQFF. The CDR3 DNA sequence: TGTGCCAGCAACACGGGAGGAAATGAGCAGTTCTTC.

The chain links TRBV28 to TRBJ2-2, with no clear D. The germline CDR1 and CDR2 sequences are MDHEN and SYDVKM. CDR3 length equals 15 residues. Deletions cut 1 base from V and 1 base from J, with 7 bases between. The CDR3 region is CASSLLRLNTGELFF. The CDR3 DNA reads as TGTGCCAGCAGTTTATTAAGACTGAACACCGGGGAGCTGTTTTTT.

The CDR3 here is CASMGVPYEQYF. CDR3 in DNA: TGTGCCTCCATGGGAGTCCCTTACGAGCAGTACTTC. The J gene is TRBJ2-7, the V gene TRBV28; a possible D gene is TRBD2 (5 bases). There are 12 residues in the CDR3. Looked up from germline, CDR1 is MDHEN and CDR2 is SYDVKM. Trimming removed 11 bases at V and 4 bases at J, with 15 bases between. Together with reference TRBV28 and TRBJ2-7, the CDR3 gives the full variable domain: DVKVTQSSRYLVKRTGEKVFLECVQDMDHENMFWYRQDPGLGLRLIYFSYDVKMKEKGDIPEGYSVSREKKERFSLILESASTNQTSMYLCASMGVPYEQYFGPGTRLTVT.

V is TRBV28 and J is TRBJ2-7; 8 nucleotides align to TRBD1. The CDR3 length is 15 residues. Germline lookup yields CDR1 MDHEN and CDR2 SYDVKM. V lost 5 bases and J lost 0; bases outside the gene matches: 6. The CDR3: CASSRTGLGSYEQYF. The CDR3 bases are TGTGCCAGCAGTCGGACAGGGCTGGGCTCCTACGAGCAGTACTTC.

J is TRBJ2-2 and V is TRBV2; D not resolved. Germline V lookup: CDR1 SNHLY, CDR2 FYNNEI. V shed 4 bases and J shed 4 bases, with 10 bases lying between them. The CDR3 covers 14 residues. The CDR3 reads CASSGSDITGELFF. CDR3 DNA: TGTGCCAGCAGTGGATCAGATATCACCGGGGAGCTGTTTTTT.

This chain links TRBV19 with TRBJ2-1, with D unresolved. The CDR3 is 12 amino acids. Between the trimmed V and J ends, which lost 4 bases and 9 bases, there was a span of 10 bases. Germline V gives CDR1 LNHDA, CDR2 SQIVND (reference sequence). CDR3 DNA sequence: TGTGCCAGTAGTACCTCTGGGCCTGAGCAGTTCTTC. Protein sequence: CASSTSGPEQFF.

This clone was counted only a few times. V is TRBV19 and J is TRBJ1-1; D might be TRBD1 (5 bases). The CDR3 contains 14 residues. In germline, CDR1 is LNHDA, CDR2 SQIVND (reference sequence). The V end lost 1 base, the J end lost 2 bases, and 8 bases lay between the germline ends. CDR3 nucleotide sequence: TGTGCCAGTAGTATAGGGGGCGGAAACACTGAAGCTTTCTTT. Translating it yields CASSIGGGNTEAFF.

The chain uses TRBV4-1 and TRBJ2-5; 10 positions match TRBD1. CDR3 length: 16 residues. J was trimmed by 3 bases and V by 3 bases; bases with no gene match: 7. From germline, CDR1 is MGHRA and CDR2 YSYEKL. CDR3 sequence (DNA): TGCGCCAGCAGCCAGAGTAGTGGGACAGGGGAAGAGACCCAGTACTTC. Translation gives CASSQSSGTGEETQYF.

The gene calls are TRBV19 and TRBJ2-3; maybe TRBD2 (5 bases). V lost 3 bases and J 6 bases, leaving 10 bases between the germline ends. The germline gives CDR1 LNHDA, CDR2 SQIVND (reference sequence). The CDR3 contains 13 residues. The CDR3 loop is CASSISTGDTQYF. CDR3 in DNA: TGTGCCAGTAGTATTTCGACGGGGGATACGCAGTATTTT.

The J gene is TRBJ1-1, the V gene TRBV25-1; 8 nucleotides match TRBD1. This CDR3 comprises 15 residues. Germline trimming cut 2 bases from V and 5 bases from J; bases unmatched to any gene: 7. Germline V gives CDR1 MGHDK, CDR2 SYGVNS. The CDR3 coding sequence is TGTGCCAGCAGTGAACCGGGGACAGGATTGACTGAAGCTTTCTTT. Amino acid sequence: CASSEPGTGLTEAFF. Combining the CDR3 with reference TRBV25-1 and TRBJ1-1 gives the whole variable domain EADIYQTPRYLVIGTGKKITLECSQTMGHDKMYWYQQDPGMELHLIHYSYGVNSTEKGDLSSESTVSRIRTEHFPLTLESARPSHTSQYLCASSEPGTGLTEAFFGQGTRLTVV.

CDR3 sequence: CASRASYEQYF. CDR3 bases: TGTGCCAGCAGGGCCTCCTACGAGCAGTACTTC. The rearrangement uses TRBV27 and TRBJ2-7; no firm D call. CDR3 length: 11 residues. The germline CDR1 and CDR2 sequences are MNHEY and SMNVEV (reference sequence). The germline V and J ends were trimmed by 6 bases and 0 bases, with 3 bases remaining between them.

V and J are TRBV5-1 and TRBJ2-7, with 11 bases lining up with TRBD2. The V gene's germline CDR1 is SGHRS and CDR2 YFSETQ. This CDR3 is 15 amino acids long. Trimming took 4 bases from V and 10 from J; bases not matched to a gene: 13. The CDR3: CASSLTRLAGGFQYF. The CDR3 DNA sequence: TGCGCCAGCAGCCTGACGCGGCTAGCGGGAGGTTTTCAGTACTTC.

About this clone: This clone may be a read error of a much larger clone one base away. The V and J genes are TRBV11-2 and TRBJ2-5; D is undetermined. The CDR3 is 13 residues long. V lost 3 bases and J lost 3, with 8 bases in between. Germline-derived CDR1 and CDR2 are SGHAT and FQNNGV. The CDR3 DNA sequence: TGTGCCAGCAGCTTCGGACCCGAAGAGACCCAGTACTTC. Protein product: CASSFGPEETQYF.

The rearrangement uses TRBV5-1 and TRBJ2-3; TRBD1 matches at 8 bases. CDR3 length: 15 amino acids. V shed 4 bases and J 2 bases; nucleotides not matched to a gene: 6. In germline, CDR1 is SGHRS, CDR2 YFSETQ. The CDR3 DNA follows: TGCGCCAGCAGCCAGGACAGGGTAGCCACAGATACGCAGTATTTT. It is translated as CASSQDRVATDTQYF. Supplemented by reference TRBV5-1 and TRBJ2-3, the full variable domain reads KAGVTQTPRYLIKTRGQQVTLSCSPISGHRSVSWYQQTPGQGLQFLFEYFSETQRNKGNFPGRFSGRQFSNSRSEMNVSTLELGDSALYLCASSQDRVATDTQYFGPGTRLTVL.

The chain uses TRBV7-2 and TRBJ1-3; D call uncertain. The CDR3 has 14 residues. CDR1 and CDR2 from the germline V gene are SGHTA and FQGNSA. The V end was cut by 8 bases, the J end by 3 bases, with 14 bases between. The CDR3 protein is CASSMPGVGNTIYF. The CDR3 region has the DNA TGTGCCAGCTCTATGCCCGGAGTTGGAAACACCATATATTTT. Full variable domain (rest looked up from reference TRBV7-2 and TRBJ1-3): GAGVSQSPSNKVTEKGKDVELRCDPISGHTALYWYRQSLGQGLEFLIYFQGNSAPDKSGLPSDRFSAERTGGSVSTLTIQRTQQEDSAVYLCASSMPGVGNTIYFGEGSWLTVV.

Comment on this clone: The sample has other DNA sequences that encode this CDR3 too. The chain links TRBV18 to TRBJ1-2; 8 bases fit TRBD1. CDR1 KGHSH and CDR2 LQKENI come from the germline V gene. CDR3 length equals 14 residues. V was clipped by 2 bases and J by 5 bases; unmatched bases: 4. CDR3 loop: CASSPGTGGYGYTF. The CDR3 DNA sequence: TGTGCCAGCTCACCAGGGACAGGCGGGTATGGCTACACCTTC.

This chain joins TRBV28 and TRBJ2-5; 8 bases align to TRBD1. The CDR3 is 15 residues long. The ends lost 6 bases at V and 1 base at J; junction bases unmatched: 7. Germline V CDR1 and CDR2: MDHEN, SYDVKM. CDR3 loop: CASSLQGQGQETQYF. In DNA form, the CDR3 reads TGTGCCAGCAGCCTCCAAGGACAGGGCCAAGAGACCCAGTACTTC. Looking up the rest from reference TRBV28 and TRBJ2-5 gives the full variable domain: DVKVTQSSRYLVKRTGEKVFLECVQDMDHENMFWYRQDPGLGLRLIYFSYDVKMKEKGDIPEGYSVSREKKERFSLILESASTNQTSMYLCASSLQGQGQETQYFGPGTRLLVL.

The chain links TRBV28 to TRBJ2-4; no clear D gene. The CDR3 runs to 16 residues. V was pared by 5 bases and J by 0 bases, with 14 bases between. Germline V lookup: CDR1 MDHEN, CDR2 SYDVKM. The CDR3, as DNA: TGTGCCAGCAGTCTCGCCATATACCTAGCCAAAAACATTCAGTACTTC. Residues: CASSLAIYLAKNIQYF.

The V gene is TRBV19, the J gene TRBJ1-5; D ambiguous. Germline V gene sequence: CDR1 LNHDA, CDR2 SQIVND (reference sequence). The CDR3 runs 13 residues. Trimming left V 7 bases short and J 6 bases short, with 13 bases between. The CDR3 sequence is CASNVWAFQPQHF. The CDR3 DNA reads as TGTGCCAGTAACGTGTGGGCTTTTCAGCCCCAGCATTTT.

This chain links TRBV28 with TRBJ1-6, with D uncertain. Per the germline V gene, CDR1 is MDHEN and CDR2 is SYDVKM. V was shortened by 7 bases and J by 0 bases, with 4 bases between the two germline ends. The CDR3 sequence is 13 residues long. CDR3 sequence reads: CASMGSYNSPLHF. The CDR3 nucleotides are TGTGCCAGCATGGGCTCCTATAATTCACCCCTCCACTTT. Variable domain in full (rest from reference TRBV28 and TRBJ1-6): DVKVTQSSRYLVKRTGEKVFLECVQDMDHENMFWYRQDPGLGLRLIYFSYDVKMKEKGDIPEGYSVSREKKERFSLILESASTNQTSMYLCASMGSYNSPLHFGNGTRLTVT.

The chain recombines TRBV5-1 with TRBJ2-3; perhaps TRBD2 as D (6 bases). The CDR3 spans 16 residues. CDR1 is SGHRS and CDR2 is YFSETQ in the germline V gene. V was trimmed by 0 bases and J by 4 bases, leaving 15 bases between them. In nucleotides, the CDR3 is TGCGCCAGCAGCTTGGGTGCATCCGGGAGTGCAGATACGCAGTATTTT. Its translation: CASSLGASGSADTQYF.

The chain recombines TRBV28 with TRBJ1-1; possible D gene TRBD1, 5 bases. V shed 1 base and J shed 3 bases, with 12 bases lying between them. The CDR3 loop spans 15 amino acids. Germline V CDR1 and CDR2: MDHEN, SYDVKM. The chain's CDR3 is CASSLYGGTYTEAFF. DNA of the CDR3: TGTGCCAGCAGTTTATACGGCGGGACCTACACTGAAGCTTTCTTT.

The sample holds a few counts of this clone. V and J are TRBV5-6 and TRBJ1-4; D perhaps matches TRBD1 (5 bases). V was cut by 4 bases and J by 8 bases, with 15 bases left in between. Per germline, CDR1 SGHDT and CDR2 YYEEEE. The CDR3 has 14 amino acids. The CDR3 coding sequence is TGTGCCAGCAGCCCTGTGGGGGGTGAAGAAAAACTGTTTTTT. It codes for CASSPVGGEEKLFF.

This clone has more than one count but fewer than ten. This chain connects TRBV19 to TRBJ2-7; D unresolved. Germline V gives CDR1 LNHDA, CDR2 SQIVND (reference sequence). V was cut by 4 bases and J by 2 bases, with 9 bases left in between. CDR3 length: 13 residues. The CDR3 DNA is TGTGCCAGTAGTAAAACCGATACCTACGAGCAGTACTTC. It codes for CASSKTDTYEQYF.